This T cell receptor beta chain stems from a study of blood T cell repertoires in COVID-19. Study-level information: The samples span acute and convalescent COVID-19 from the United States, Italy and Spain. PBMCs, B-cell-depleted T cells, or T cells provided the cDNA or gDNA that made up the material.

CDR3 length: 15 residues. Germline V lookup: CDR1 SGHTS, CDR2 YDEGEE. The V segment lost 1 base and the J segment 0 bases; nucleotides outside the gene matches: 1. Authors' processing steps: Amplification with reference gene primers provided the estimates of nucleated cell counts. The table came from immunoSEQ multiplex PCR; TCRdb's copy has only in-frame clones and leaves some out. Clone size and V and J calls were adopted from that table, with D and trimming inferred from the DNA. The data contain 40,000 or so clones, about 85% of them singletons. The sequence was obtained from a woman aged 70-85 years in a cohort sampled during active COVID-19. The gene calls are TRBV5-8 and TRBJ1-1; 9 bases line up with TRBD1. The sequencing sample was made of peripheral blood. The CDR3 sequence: CASSLTGGMNTEAFF. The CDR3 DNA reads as TGTGCCAGCAGCTTGACAGGGGGCATGAACACTGAAGCTTTCTTT. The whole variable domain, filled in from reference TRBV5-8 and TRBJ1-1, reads EAGVTQSPTHLIKTRGQQATLRCSPISGHTSVYWYQQALGLGLQFLLWYDEGEERNRGNFPPRFSGRQFPNYSSELNVNALELEDSALYLCASSLTGGMNTEAFFGQGTRLTVV.